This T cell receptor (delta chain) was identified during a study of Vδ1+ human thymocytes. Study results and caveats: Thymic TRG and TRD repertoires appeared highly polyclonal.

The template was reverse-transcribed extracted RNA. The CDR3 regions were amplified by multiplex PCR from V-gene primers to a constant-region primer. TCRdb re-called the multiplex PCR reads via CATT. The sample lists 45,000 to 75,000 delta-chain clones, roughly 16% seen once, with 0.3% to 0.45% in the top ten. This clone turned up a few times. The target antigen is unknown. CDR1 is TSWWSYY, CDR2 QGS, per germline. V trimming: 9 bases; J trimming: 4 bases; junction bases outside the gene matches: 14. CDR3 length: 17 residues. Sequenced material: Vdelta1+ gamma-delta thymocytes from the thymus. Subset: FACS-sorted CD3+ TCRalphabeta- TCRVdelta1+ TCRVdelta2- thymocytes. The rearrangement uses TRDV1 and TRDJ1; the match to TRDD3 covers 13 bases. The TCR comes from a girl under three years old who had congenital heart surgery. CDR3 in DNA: TGTGCTCTGGCCGGCTCACTCACTGGGGGATACGACGATAAACTCATCTTT. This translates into CALAGSLTGGYDDKLIF.